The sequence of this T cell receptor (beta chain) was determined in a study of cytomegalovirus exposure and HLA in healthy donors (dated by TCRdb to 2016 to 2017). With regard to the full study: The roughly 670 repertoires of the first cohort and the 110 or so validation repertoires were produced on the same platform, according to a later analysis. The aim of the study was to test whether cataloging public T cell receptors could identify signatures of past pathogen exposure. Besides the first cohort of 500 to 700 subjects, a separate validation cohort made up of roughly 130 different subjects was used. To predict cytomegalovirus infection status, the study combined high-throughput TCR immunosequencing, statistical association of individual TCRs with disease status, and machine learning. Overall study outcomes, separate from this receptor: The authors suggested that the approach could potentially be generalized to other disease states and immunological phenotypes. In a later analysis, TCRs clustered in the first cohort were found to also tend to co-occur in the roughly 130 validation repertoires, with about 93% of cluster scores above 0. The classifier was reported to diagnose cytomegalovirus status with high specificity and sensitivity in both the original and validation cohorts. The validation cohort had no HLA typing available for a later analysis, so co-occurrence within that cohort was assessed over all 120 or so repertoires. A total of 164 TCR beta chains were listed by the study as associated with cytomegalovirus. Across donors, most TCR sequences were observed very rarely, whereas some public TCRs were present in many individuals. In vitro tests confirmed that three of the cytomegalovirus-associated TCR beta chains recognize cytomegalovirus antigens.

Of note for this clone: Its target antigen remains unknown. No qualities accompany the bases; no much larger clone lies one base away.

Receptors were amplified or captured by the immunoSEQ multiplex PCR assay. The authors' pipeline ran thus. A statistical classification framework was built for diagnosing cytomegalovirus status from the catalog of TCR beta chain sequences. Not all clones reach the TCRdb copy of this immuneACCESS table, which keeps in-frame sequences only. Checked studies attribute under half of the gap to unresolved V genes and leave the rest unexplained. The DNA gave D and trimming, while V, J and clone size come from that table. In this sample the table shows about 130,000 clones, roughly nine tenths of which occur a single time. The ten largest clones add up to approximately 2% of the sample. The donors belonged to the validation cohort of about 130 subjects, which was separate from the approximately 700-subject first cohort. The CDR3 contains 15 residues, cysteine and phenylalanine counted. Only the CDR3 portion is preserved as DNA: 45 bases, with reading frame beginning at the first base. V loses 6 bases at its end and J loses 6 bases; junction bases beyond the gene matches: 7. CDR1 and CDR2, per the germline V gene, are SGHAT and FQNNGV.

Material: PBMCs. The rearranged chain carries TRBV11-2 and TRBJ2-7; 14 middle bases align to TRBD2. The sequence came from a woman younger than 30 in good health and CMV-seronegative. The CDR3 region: CASSFLGLAGGEQYF. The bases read TGTGCCAGCAGTTTCCTCGGACTAGCGGGAGGCGAGCAGTACTTC. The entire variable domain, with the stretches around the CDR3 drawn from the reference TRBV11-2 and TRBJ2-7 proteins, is EAGVAQSPRYKIIEKRQSVAFWCNPISGHATLYWYQQILGQGPKLLIQFQNNGVVDDSQLPKDRFSAERLKGVDSTLKIQPAKLEDSAVYLCASSFLGLAGGEQYFGPGTRLTVT.